The T cell receptor (beta chain) described here comes from a study of T cell responses to AZD1222 COVID-19 vaccine. Using immunoSEQ multiplex PCR, the repertoire was profiled, and TCRdb retains in-frame clones only, with some absent. The table has 100,000 to 150,000 clones, about 87% seen once. The V gene end was trimmed by 5 bases and the J gene end by 4 bases; junction bases not matched to a gene: 9. The CDR3 covers 15 residues. Germline-derived CDR1 and CDR2 are MNHEY and SMNVEV (reference sequence). This sequence was found in an adult in good health. This chain joins TRBV27 and TRBJ1-1; 8 positions match TRBD1. Here the sequenced sample was peripheral blood, taken on day 0 of AZD1222 vaccination. The CDR3 DNA reads as TGTGCCAGCAGTGCTTTGTCAGGGGGCCCCACTGAAGCTTTCTTT. This encodes CASSALSGGPTEAFF.